This T cell receptor beta chain is drawn from a study of cytomegalovirus exposure and HLA in healthy donors (dated by TCRdb to the late 2010s). Regarding the study in general: An earlier analysis of some 500 of the donors reported roughly 270 Gb of sequence data and roughly 110 million unique TCR beta sequences from some 180 million T cells. Every repertoire in the discovery cohort had been generated on one and the same sequencing platform. Donor age, sex, ethnicity and CMV serostatus were compiled together with the repertoire data. The study used immunosequencing to profile the T cell repertoires of several hundred subjects and linked those repertoires to cytomegalovirus serostatus. Genome-wide SNP genotypes for about 60% of the roughly 700 donors were used in a later genetic analysis, which treated that subset as a discovery cohort. To decide whether each TCR beta V gene segment behaved as functional or pseudogenic, an earlier analysis of 587 of the donors relied on high-throughput TCR beta sequencing. Among almost 400 genotyped donors of the cohort, an average of about 240,000 unique TCR beta nucleotide sequences were sequenced per donor, roughly a sixth of them non-productive. High-throughput TCR immunosequencing, statistical association of individual TCRs with disease status, and machine learning were combined to predict cytomegalovirus infection status. Several DR-DQ haplotypes were treated as single units for association and clustering because of strong linkage in the cohort. To study patterns of TCR occurrence, a later analysis re-analyzed previously published TCR beta repertoires from around 700 donors and added high-resolution HLA genotyping. Among the approximately 420 genotyped donors, more than 70% belonged to the genetic ancestry cluster associated with self-reported Caucasian donors. Besides the first cohort of some 670 subjects, a separate validation cohort made up of some 110 different subjects was used. Rather than drawing on any new phenotypic data, the later analysis identified candidate immune exposures from TCR beta sequences and the way those sequences occurred across donors. The study aimed to test whether cataloging public T cell receptors could reveal signatures of past pathogen exposure. An early release covering roughly 600 HLA-typed donors comprised 250 to 350 gigabases of sequencing data and some 79 million unique TCR sequences. Class I and class II HLA loci were covered by the typing at four-digit resolution. Typing coverage varied by locus: roughly 629-640 donors for A, B, C, DRB1 and DQB1; approximately 500 for DQA1; more than 600 for DPA1; roughly 450 for DPB1.

Spanning cysteine to phenylalanine, the CDR3 consists of 13 amino acids. Of the read, only the CDR3 DNA is kept; its 39 bases are in frame from base 1. Cut back by 4 bases and 8 bases, the V and J ends lie 14 bases apart. Via the germline V gene (reference sequence), CDR1 is MNHEY and CDR2 SMNVEV. Points the paper makes about the study in general: While some public TCRs were present in many individuals, most TCR sequences turned up only very rarely across donors. In a later genetic analysis, fewer N-insertions in productive TCRs were reported among donors in an Asian-associated ancestry cluster than the approximately 670-donor mean. In an earlier analysis of approximately 600 of the donors, most TCR beta V segments were observed in productive rearrangements about 87% or about 30% of the time, broadly matching IMGT annotations. Because the 87-base-pair reads could not distinguish some IMGT-functional V segments, including TRBV6-2 and TRBV6-3, those segments were excluded. In a later analysis, TCR association rates were found to vary across HLA loci, with the most associated TCRs seen for DRB1 alleles and the fewest for HLA-C alleles. Only TCR beta chains were sequenced in this cohort, and the absence of alpha or paired-chain data limited detectable features. Linkage disequilibrium might explain the correlated functional status among segregating V segments, but an unknown experimental factor could not be excluded. A group of highly shared sequence variants was considered likely to be a technical artifact of the sequencing pipeline. The classifier was reported to diagnose cytomegalovirus status with high specificity and sensitivity in both the original cohort and the validation cohort. In vitro tests confirmed that a few of the cytomegalovirus-associated TCR beta chains recognize cytomegalovirus antigens. Immune exposure information for the cohort was limited to CMV serostatus. Sequencing depth was assumed to be roughly uniform across donors in the presence/absence analyses, though that assumption may not hold. The study gave a list of about 150 TCR beta chains associated with cytomegalovirus. Over 15 rarely observed V segments, including chromosome 9 orphons, were excluded from the earlier analysis of a few hundred of the donors because counts were too low. Compared with equally common non-associated chains, HLA-associated TCR beta chains in a later analysis were more clonally expanded and had lower generation probabilities. In a later genetic analysis, a missense DCLRE1C variant was associated with V-gene and J-gene trimming of TCR beta chains, and the association was replicated in an independent cohort. According to a later analysis, parvovirus B19, influenza, CMV and Epstein-Barr virus appeared linked to several top co-occurrence clusters. Specific HLA alleles were associated with roughly 16,000 TCR beta sequences at a false discovery rate of 0.05 in a later analysis. Most CMV-associated TCR beta chains appeared to be HLA-restricted in a later analysis, and the HLA associations seemed to be driven largely by CMV exposure. When HLA alleles, especially DR and DQ, strongly co-occurred, TCR associations were difficult to assign to individual alleles. It was suggested by the authors that the approach could potentially be generalized to other disease states and immunological phenotypes. A further reported finding was that TCR beta sequences accurately predicted the HLA-A and HLA-B alleles for most subjects in the first cohort. Because HLA typing was unavailable for some donors at each locus, only the typed subset was used in association tests.

Libraries were constructed by the immunoSEQ multiplex PCR assay. A mixture of 60 forward primers for TCR Vbeta segments and 13 reverse primers for TCR Jbeta segments was used in the multiplex PCR. Amplification of the CDR3 region of rearranged TCR beta genes was performed with a multiplex PCR assay on genomic DNA. The amplified TCR beta libraries were sequenced on the Illumina HiSeq System as 87-base-pair reads. Processing in the source paper ran as follows. A later analysis counted 75 million to 100 million unique TCR beta chains across the 666 repertoires, and approximately 11 million of these chains were shared by at least two donors. Raw reads were error-corrected and collapsed into unique sequences with a nearest-neighbor algorithm that merged closely related sequences to remove PCR and sequencing errors. Alignment of CDR3 sequences to IMGT reference sequences was used to assign V, D and J gene segments. For a sequence to be retained, at least a six-nucleotide match to both a V gene segment and a J gene segment was required. Rearrangements were classified as productive when the CDR3 lacked stop codons and remained in frame with V and J, and all other rearrangements were classified as non-productive. CDR3 was defined by IMGT convention, running from the second conserved V-encoded cysteine to the conserved J-encoded phenylalanine. Sequences without an unambiguous match to a single V gene segment were excluded from the earlier analysis of 450 to 650 of the donors. In an earlier analysis of 450 to 750 of the donors, a V segment was called functional when productive rearrangements were above 56.7%, and segregating when the standard deviation between donors exceeded 5%. A statistical classification framework was built to diagnose cytomegalovirus status from the catalog of TCR beta chain sequences. In a later analysis, V and J genes were assigned by comparing TCR nucleotide sequences against IMGT/GENE-DB human TR gene sequences. In a later analysis, CDR3 sequences and most-parsimonious VDJ recombination scenarios were assigned using the TCRdist pipeline. In a later analysis, every TCR beta chain was defined by the combination of its CDR3 amino acid sequence and its V-gene family, and reads without a unique V-gene family were dropped. As a way to deal with suspected cross-contamination and a sequencing artifact, a later analysis dropped 450 to 600 nucleotide sequences that were highly shared and had low generation probability. A later analysis calculated a clonal expansion index for each public chain from normalized within-repertoire ranks of inferred template counts. A later analysis computed generation probabilities with a VDJ recombination model fitted to out-of-frame rearrangements, and checked the results against IGoR. In a later analysis, TCR-TCR, TCR-HLA and TCR-CMV co-occurrence was scored with hypergeometric tests, and a repertoire-size bias correction was applied to TCR pairs. To estimate false discovery rates, a later analysis permuted the HLA or CMV assignments 20 times. A later analysis grouped co-occurring TCRs with DBSCAN, adding TCRdist sequence similarity when clustering within HLA-allele-positive subsets. Co-occurrence clustering excluded repertoires with fewer than 30,000 or more than 120,000 public chains, plus five with anomalous nucleotide sharing. TCRdb mirrors the immuneACCESS table, restricted to in-frame sequences. Some clones are absent from its copies; in checked studies, under half trace to an unresolved V gene, and the reason for the others is unknown. V, J and clone size were drawn from that table, and D and trimming were deduced from the DNA. This sample's table has entries for some 140,000 clones. The top ten constitute 1.5% to 2% of the sample.

Worth noting for this clone: Its binding antigen is unknown.

In total, approximately 700 healthy bone marrow donors made up the cohort. At the time of sampling, all cohort members were nominally healthy, though unrecorded immune exposures were likely present. The donor tested CMV seronegative, placing the donor among the roughly 400 seronegative members of the cohort. A peripheral blood sample was provided by each donor, and peripheral blood mononuclear cells were used for TCR beta sequencing. Genomic DNA was extracted from the blood cell samples with the Qiagen DNeasy Blood Extraction Kit. The sequence links TRBV27 to TRBJ1-2; matching of 5 bases hints at TRBD1 as the D gene. This sequence was found in an older woman in good health and CMV-seronegative. Material for sequencing was PBMCs. The nucleotides are TGTGCCAGCAGTTCGGGAGGGGTAAGCGGCTACACCTTC. Its coded protein is CASSSGGVSGYTF.